The 22 T cell receptor beta chains below all came from one sample that was sequenced in a study of OX40 agonist ivuxolimab in advanced cancers. The protocol was immunoSEQ multiplex PCR, while the TCRdb copy is restricted to in-frame clones and leaves out a portion. The data contain about 64,000 clones, about 88% of them singletons. Sample: CD4+ or CD8+ T cells sorted from blood, taken in a trial of the OX40 agonist ivuxolimab. The receptors originated from an adult with an advanced solid tumor such as melanoma, head and neck, liver or kidney cancer.

The chain recombines TRBV29-1 with TRBJ2-3; tentatively, D is TRBD1 (5 bases). Per the germline V gene, CDR1 is SQVTM and CDR2 is ANQGSEA. This CDR3 contains 10 residues. The CDR3 is CTAREDTQYF. The CDR3 DNA reads as TGCACAGCCAGGGAAGATACGCAGTATTTT.

This clone is a singleton in its sample. The CDR3 loop is CASSLDTGVSETQYF. Written as DNA, the CDR3 is TGTGCCAGCAGCTTGGATACGGGAGTTTCGGAGACCCAGTACTTC. This rearrangement joins TRBV5-4 to TRBJ2-5; TRBD2 might be the D (6 bases). The V end was cut by 0 bases, the J end by 5 bases, with 14 bases between. The CDR3 is 15 residues long. Germline V gives CDR1 SGHNT, CDR2 YYREEE (reference sequence).

This chain connects TRBV11-2 to TRBJ1-2, with D perhaps TRBD1 (6 bases). This CDR3 is built from 18 residues. Trimming shortened V by 1 base and J by 3 bases, and 21 bases separated the two germline ends. The germline V gene has CDR1 SGHAT and CDR2 FQNNGV. CDR3 nucleotides: TGTGCCAGCAGCTTAGGACGGGCCAGGGGAGCCCCTTACTATGGCTACACCTTC. Translating it yields CASSLGRARGAPYYGYTF.

The chain links TRBV7-9 to TRBJ1-1; D unresolved. Per the germline V gene, CDR1 is SEHNR and CDR2 is FQNEAQ (reference sequence). The CDR3 runs 15 residues. The germline V and J ends were trimmed by 4 bases and 1 base, with 13 bases remaining between them. As DNA, the CDR3 is TGTGCCAGCAGCTCGGTCCGTTTAAGGAACACTGAAGCTTTCTTT. This translates into CASSSVRLRNTEAFF.

The CDR3 spells CASTLGPIRRYGYTF. As DNA, the CDR3 is TGTGCCAGCACCTTAGGTCCAATCAGAAGGTATGGCTACACCTTC. The genes are TRBV28 and TRBJ1-2; D remains unclear. CDR1 MDHEN and CDR2 SYDVKM come from the germline V gene. V was trimmed by 7 bases and J by 5 bases, leaving 20 bases between them. The CDR3 consists of 15 residues.

The chain carries TRBV5-1 and TRBJ1-3; D perhaps matches TRBD1 (6 bases). The V gene's germline CDR1 is SGHRS and CDR2 YFSETQ. This CDR3 spans 15 amino acids. Trimming shortened V by 3 bases and J by 2 bases, and 12 bases separated the two germline ends. DNA for the CDR3: TGCGCCAGCAGCTATACAGGGTCTACTGGAAACACCATATATTTT. It specifies CASSYTGSTGNTIYF.

As DNA, the CDR3 is TGTGCCAGCAGCTTTGGGGTTTCGGCAGATACGCAGTATTTT. Translating gives CASSFGVSADTQYF. The J gene is TRBJ2-3, the V gene TRBV5-6; D is unresolved. Germline CDR1 and CDR2: SGHDT and YYEEEE. The CDR3 totals 14 residues. V was clipped by 2 bases and J by 4 bases, with 11 bases between them.

This clone came up a few times. V is TRBV7-9 and J is TRBJ1-2, with D unclear. This CDR3 region has 14 residues. Deletions cut 4 bases from V and 7 bases from J, with 16 bases between. CDR1 and CDR2 from the germline V gene are SEHNR and FQNEAQ (reference sequence). CDR3 in amino acids: CASSSKDQYGGYTF. The CDR3 DNA follows: TGTGCCAGCAGCTCAAAGGATCAGTATGGTGGCTACACCTTC.

V is TRBV7-3 and J is TRBJ2-2; D is undetermined. V shed 5 bases and J shed 5 bases, with 12 bases lying between them. The CDR3 length is 14 residues. Germline CDR1 reads SGHTA; CDR2 reads FQGTGA. CDR3 nucleotide sequence: TGTGCCAGCAGCCCCGGGTTGGGGACCGGGGAGCTGTTTTTT. It is translated as CASSPGLGTGELFF.

This chain uses TRBV30 with TRBJ1-4; TRBD1 is a possible D gene (5 bases). V lost 0 bases and J 8 bases, leaving 13 bases between the germline ends. Germline V gene lookup returns CDR1 GTSNPN and CDR2 SVGIG (reference sequence). The CDR3 covers 14 residues. The chain's CDR3 is CAWSVGGGGEKLFF. CDR3 sequence (DNA): TGTGCCTGGAGTGTGGGGGGAGGAGGGGAAAAACTGTTTTTT. Full variable domain (rest looked up from reference TRBV30 and TRBJ1-4): SQTIHQWPATLVQPVGSPLSLECTVEGTSNPNLYWYRQAAGRGLQLLFYSVGIGQISSEVPQNLSASRPQDRQFILSSKKLLLSDSGFYLCAWSVGGGGEKLFFGSGTQLSVL.

The V call is TRBV30, the J call TRBJ2-5; 10 bases agree with TRBD2. The germline V gene encodes CDR1 GTSNPN and CDR2 SVGIG (reference sequence). The CDR3 extends over 13 amino acids. The J segment lost 5 bases and the V segment lost 6 bases, leaving 6 bases of the junction unmatched. The CDR3 spells CACTGTSVETQYF. The CDR3 region has the DNA TGTGCCTGTACCGGGACTAGCGTGGAGACCCAGTACTTC.

This clone was observed a handful of times. The chain couples TRBV7-8 to TRBJ2-1; no firm D call. The CDR3 is made up of 14 amino acids. V was pared by 1 base and J by 8 bases, with 12 bases between. The germline V gene has CDR1 SGHVS and CDR2 FQNEAQ. As DNA, the CDR3 is TGTGCCAGCAGCTTAGTAGCCCTAGGCTATGAGCAGTTCTTC. It yields the protein CASSLVALGYEQFF.

This clone was detected only a few times. The chain employs TRBV5-8 and TRBJ1-2; D ambiguous. V gave up 0 bases and J gave up 3 bases, with 12 bases separating them. Germline V CDR1 and CDR2: SGHTS, YDEGEE. CDR3 length equals 15 residues. For the CDR3, the DNA is TGTGCCAGCAGCTTGGCCAATCCGGGCCACTATGGCTACACCTTC. Protein: CASSLANPGHYGYTF. Using reference TRBV5-8 and TRBJ1-2 for the parts outside the CDR3, the full variable domain is EAGVTQSPTHLIKTRGQQATLRCSPISGHTSVYWYQQALGLGLQFLLWYDEGEERNRGNFPPRFSGRQFPNYSSELNVNALELEDSALYLCASSLANPGHYGYTFGSGTRLTVV.

The chain carries TRBV7-9 and TRBJ2-1, with D uncertain. Per the germline V gene, CDR1 is SEHNR and CDR2 is FQNEAQ (reference sequence). The CDR3 is 12 amino acids. With 1 base removed from V and 8 bases from J, the gap between germline ends came to 6 bases. CDR3 bases: TGTGCCAGCAGCTTAGGAGCCTATGAGCAGTTCTTC. Amino acids: CASSLGAYEQFF. The variable domain in full, with the rest retrieved from reference TRBV7-9 and TRBJ2-1, is DTGVSQNPRHKITKRGQNVTFRCDPISEHNRLYWYRQTLGQGPEFLTYFQNEAQLEKSRLLSDRFSAERPKGSFSTLEIQRTEQGDSAMYLCASSLGAYEQFFGPGTRLTVL.

The J gene is TRBJ2-2, the V gene TRBV2; D is undetermined. Germline loops: CDR1 SNHLY, CDR2 FYNNEI. CDR3 length: 14 amino acids. The V end was cut by 8 bases, the J end by 0 bases, with 10 bases between. The CDR3 is CASVRRPNTGELFF. For the CDR3, the DNA is TGTGCCAGCGTGCGACGACCGAACACCGGGGAGCTGTTTTTT.

The table lists this clone with a few counts. V is TRBV28 and J is TRBJ1-6, with D maybe TRBD1 (5 bases). Germline-derived CDR1 and CDR2 are MDHEN and SYDVKM. The CDR3 has 15 amino acids. V was shortened by 1 base and J by 7 bases, with 11 bases between the two germline ends. The DNA for the CDR3 is TGTGCCAGCAGTTTATCAGGGAACAGAAATTCACCCCTCCACTTT. Amino acids: CASSLSGNRNSPLHF.

A single count supports this clone. The chain uses TRBV6-5 and TRBJ2-5; no definite D call. Between the trimmed V and J ends, which lost 4 bases and 5 bases, there was a span of 11 bases. The CDR3 runs to 13 residues. Per germline, CDR1 MNHEY and CDR2 SVGAGI. The CDR3 DNA follows: TGTGCCAGCAGTTCGGCCAGGTCGGAGACCCAGTACTTC. Translating it yields CASSSARSETQYF.

This sequence joins TRBV9 and TRBJ2-2; D is possibly TRBD2 (5 bases). The CDR3 loop spans 15 amino acids. The germline gives CDR1 SGDLS, CDR2 YYNGEE. V shed 3 bases and J shed 4 bases, with 13 bases lying between them. The CDR3 DNA reads as TGTGCCAGCAGCGGTGGGAGAGTCGGCACCGGGGAGCTGTTTTTT. Protein product: CASSGGRVGTGELFF.

The V gene is TRBV18, the J gene TRBJ2-7, with D hard to call. The CDR3 is 12 residues long. The germline gives CDR1 KGHSH, CDR2 LQKENI. Deletions cut 4 bases from V and 2 bases from J, with 6 bases between. This CDR3 is CASSLQTYEQYF. The CDR3 DNA is TGTGCCAGCTCACTCCAGACCTACGAGCAGTACTTC.

CDR3 coding DNA: TGTGCCAGCAGCGCTCCGGGACTCCTCACAGATACGCAGTATTTT. Protein: CASSAPGLLTDTQYF. V and J are TRBV5-6 and TRBJ2-3; TRBD2 might be the D (6 bases). With 4 bases removed from V and 2 bases from J, the gap between germline ends came to 14 bases. This CDR3 has 15 residues. Germline CDR1 SGHDT, CDR2 YYEEEE.

The CDR3 reads CARSLRGASAKNTGELFF. CDR3 sequence (DNA): TGTGCCAGAAGCCTCAGGGGGGCTAGCGCTAAGAACACCGGGGAGCTGTTTTTT. The chain joins TRBV5-3 to TRBJ2-2, with D perhaps matching TRBD1 (7 bases). TRBV5-3 belongs to the ORF category, with a function that is uncertain. V shed 4 bases and J shed 1 base, with 20 bases lying between them. The CDR3 spans 18 residues.

The J gene is TRBJ1-2, the V gene TRBV7-9; D is uncertain. This CDR3 is built from 12 residues. V was shortened by 3 bases and J by 3 bases, with 5 bases between the two germline ends. The germline CDR1 and CDR2 sequences are SEHNR and FQNEAQ (reference sequence). This CDR3 is CASSFSHYGYTF. For the CDR3, the DNA is TGTGCCAGCAGCTTCAGTCACTATGGCTACACCTTC.